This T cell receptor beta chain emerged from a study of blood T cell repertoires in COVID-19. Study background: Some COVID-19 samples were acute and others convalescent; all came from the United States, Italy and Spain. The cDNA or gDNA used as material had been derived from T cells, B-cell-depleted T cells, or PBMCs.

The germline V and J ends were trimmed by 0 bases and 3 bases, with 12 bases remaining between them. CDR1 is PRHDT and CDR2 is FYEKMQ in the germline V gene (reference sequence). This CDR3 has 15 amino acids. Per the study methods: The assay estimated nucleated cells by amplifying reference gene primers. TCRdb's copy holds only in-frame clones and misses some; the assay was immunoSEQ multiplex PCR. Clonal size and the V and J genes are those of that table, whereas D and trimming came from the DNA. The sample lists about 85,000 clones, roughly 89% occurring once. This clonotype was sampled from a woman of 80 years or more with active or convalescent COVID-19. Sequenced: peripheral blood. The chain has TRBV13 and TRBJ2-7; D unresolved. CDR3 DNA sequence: TGTGCCAGCAGCTTAGGCCGGGTAGGAAACTACGAGCAGTACTTC. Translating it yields CASSLGRVGNYEQYF.